This T cell receptor (beta chain) was documented in a study of cytomegalovirus exposure and HLA in healthy donors. Researchers ran the PCR with 60 Vbeta and 13 Jbeta primers. Only in-frame clones appear in the TCRdb table, and some are missing; sequencing was by immunoSEQ multiplex PCR. The sample shows around 210,000 clones, roughly 78% of them seen only once. CDR1 is SGHAT and CDR2 is FQNNGV in the germline V gene. CDR3 size: 14 residues. Trimming took 4 bases from V and 3 from J; bases not matched to a gene: 5. This sequence was found in a boy younger than 18 in good health and CMV-seronegative. Sequencing was carried out using PBMCs. V gene TRBV11-2 combines with J gene TRBJ2-7; TRBD1 aligns across 8 bases. The DNA of the CDR3 is TGTGCCAGCAGCTGGCGGACAGGGATCTACGAGCAGTACTTC. Translated, it gives CASSWRTGIYEQYF.